This T cell receptor (beta chain) was observed in a study of blood T cell repertoires in COVID-19. This clone was counted a single time. Only in-frame clones appear in the TCRdb table, and some are missing; sequencing was by immunoSEQ multiplex PCR. The table shows approximately 190,000 clones, with approximately 90% occurring only once. The CDR3 has 17 residues. Germline values: CDR1 LNHDA, CDR2 SQIVND (reference sequence). With V trimmed by 4 bases and J by 0 bases, 9 bases remained unmatched. The source material was peripheral blood. The sequence was collected from a man aged 50-59 years with acute or convalescent COVID-19. The chain links TRBV19 to TRBJ2-1; 7 positions agree with TRBD1. CDR3 sequence (DNA): TGTGCCAGTAGTAGAGGACAGGTACCCAGCTCCTACAATGAGCAGTTCTTC. Translation gives CASSRGQVPSSYNEQFF.